These T cell receptor beta chains were read from a single sample in a study of T cells of healthy individuals. TCRdb ran MiXCR on the 5' RACE reads and lists one entry per CDR3 protein. The table shows over 40,000 distinct CDR3 sequences, with around 4.5% occurring only once. All receptors derive from a human donor in good health. Each CDR3 is given with its conserved first and last residue. A D gene is named only where the DNA matches it firmly. Rows give clone size only sometimes, using once, few, many, or a class for an expanded clone.

NA,TRBV12-5,NA,TRBJ2-1,TGTGCTAGTGGTTTGACGGGAGTTGGCTACAATGAGCAGTTCTTC,CASGLTGVGYNEQFF
NA,TRBV7-8,few,TRBJ2-5,TGTGCCAGCAGCTTAGCGGAAGAGACCCAGTACTTC,CASSLAEETQYF
TRBD2,TRBV7-9,many,TRBJ2-2,TGTGCCAGCAGCTACCCCCGACTAGCGGGAGAGGGCGGGGAGCTGTTTTTT,CASSYPRLAGEGGELFF
NA,TRBV28,many,TRBJ1-5,TGTGCCAGCAGTTTACTAGCGACTTATAGCAATCAGCCCCAGCATTTT,CASSLLATYSNQPQHF
NA,TRBV19,few,TRBJ2-1,TGTGCCAGTAGTATAGGGCGGGCCCGGTACAATGAGCAGTTCTTC,CASSIGRARYNEQFF
TRBD2,TRBV20-1,few,TRBJ2-7,TGCAGTGCTAGAGATTCCCGCGGGAGGATGGTCGAGCAGTACTTC,CSARDSRGRMVEQYF
NA,TRBV20-1,NA,TRBJ2-7,TGCAGTGCCGCCTTAGACAGACCCTCCTTCTACGAGCAGTACTTC,CSAALDRPSFYEQYF
TRBD2,TRBV7-9,many,TRBJ2-1,TGTGCCAGCCGACCGACTAGCGGGAGGGCGGCCTATGAGCAGTTCTTC,CASRPTSGRAAYEQFF
TRBD1,TRBV27,NA,TRBJ2-7,TGTGCCAGCAGTTTTACGACAGGGGGCTACGAGCAGTACTTC,CASSFTTGGYEQYF
NA,TRBV9,many,TRBJ2-3,TGTGCCAGCAGCGTTTTCAGGGACACAGATACGCAGTATTTT,CASSVFRDTDTQYF
NA,TRBV15,many,TRBJ1-1,TGTGCCACCAGCAGCGGCTACACTGAAGCTTTCTTT,CATSSGYTEAFF
TRBD2,TRBV19,NA,TRBJ2-1,TGTGCCAGTACGGACGGGGGGGTCAATGAGCAGTTCTTC,CASTDGGVNEQFF
TRBD1,TRBV14,NA,TRBJ2-7,TGTGCCAGCAGGCAAGACTGGGGACAGCATTTCTACGAGCAGTACTTC,CASRQDWGQHFYEQYF
TRBD2,TRBV20-1,many,TRBJ2-7,TGCAGTGCCAGACCCCCGGCTAGCGGGGCCTACGAGCAGTACTTC,CSARPPASGAYEQYF
TRBD2,TRBV27,NA,TRBJ2-5,TGTGCCAGCAGTTCCCGTAGCGGGAGGGCCGCGTACCAAGAGACCCAGTACTTC,CASSSRSGRAAYQETQYF
NA,TRBV12-3/TRBV12-4,NA,TRBJ1-2,TGTGCCAGCAGTTTGAGGGGAATTGGATATGGCTACACCTTC,CASSLRGIGYGYTF
NA,TRBV18,NA,TRBJ1-4,TGTGCCAGCTCACCACCGGGGGCACCTAATGAAAAACTGTTTTTT,CASSPPGAPNEKLFF
NA,TRBV5-5,few,TRBJ2-7,TGTGCCAGCAGCTTGTCAGACTACGAGCAGTACTTC,CASSLSDYEQYF
NA,TRBV2,NA,TRBJ2-7,TGTGCCAGCGGGGGGCACGATAACGAGCAGTACTTC,CASGGHDNEQYF
TRBD1,TRBV4-3,few,TRBJ1-4,TGCGCCAGCAGCCAAGATACAGGGGGGAAACTGGGTGAAAAACTGTTTTTT,CASSQDTGGKLGEKLFF
NA,TRBV5-1,many,TRBJ1-1,TGCGCCAGCAGCTCCCGCGGGGGAACCGACACTGAAGCTTTCTTT,CASSSRGGTDTEAFF
TRBD2,TRBV24-1,few,TRBJ2-7,TGTGCCACCAGTGATTCCCCCGCGGGAGGCCCCTACGAGCAGTACTTC,CATSDSPAGGPYEQYF
TRBD1,TRBV4-1,NA,TRBJ2-7,TGCGCCAGCAGCCAAGTTTCCCTGGACAGGCTGCAGTGTCACGAGCAGTACTTC,CASSQVSLDRLQCHEQYF
NA,TRBV7-3,many,TRBJ1-1,TGTGCCAGCAGGAGGGGGGAGGGGAACACTGAAGCTTTCTTT,CASRRGEGNTEAFF
TRBD1,TRBV10-3,few,TRBJ2-7,TGTGCCATCAGTGAGCGGACAGGGGTGTACGAGCAGTACTTC,CAISERTGVYEQYF
NA,TRBV24-1,many,TRBJ2-1,TGTGCCACCAGTGATTTTAAGGGCGGAACCCCCTACAATGAGCAGTTCTTC,CATSDFKGGTPYNEQFF
NA,TRBV6-5,many,TRBJ1-1,TGTGCCAGCAGTTACTCTTTGGGCACTGAAGCTTTCTTT,CASSYSLGTEAFF
TRBD1,TRBV5-4,NA,TRBJ2-1,TGTGCCAGCAGCTCTGACAGGGGGCTGGGGAATGAGCAGTTCTTC,CASSSDRGLGNEQFF
NA,TRBV24-1,many,TRBJ1-2,TGTGCCACCAGTGATCGGGGACCATCTGGGTATGGCTACACCTTC,CATSDRGPSGYGYTF
NA,TRBV19,NA,TRBJ2-5,TGTGCCAGTAGCGCAGGGAATGTCGCCCAAGAGACCCAGTACTTC,CASSAGNVAQETQYF
NA,TRBV20-1,many,TRBJ2-7,TGCAGTGCTAGAGATATGCGTAAACCCTCCTACGAGCAGTACTTC,CSARDMRKPSYEQYF
NA,TRBV20-1,few,TRBJ2-7,TGCAGTGCCCGTGGGGCGGAACACGCGTCCTACGAGCAGTACTTC,CSARGAEHASYEQYF
NA,TRBV7-2,many,TRBJ1-1,TGTGCCAGCTCAGGGGCGGTAGCTTTCTTT,CASSGAVAFF
TRBD1,TRBV20-1,many,TRBJ1-5,TGCAGTGCTAGATCACTACAGGACAGGGTGGGAGGACAGCCCCAGCATTTT,CSARSLQDRVGGQPQHF
TRBD1,TRBV16,many,TRBJ2-1,TGTGCCAGCAGCCAAAACAGGGGGCTTGGGGGTGAGCAGTTCTTC,CASSQNRGLGGEQFF
NA,TRBV20-1,NA,TRBJ1-4,TGCAGTGCTAGTTGGGTGGTGGGCATCTGGGAAAAACTGTTTTTT,CSASWVVGIWEKLFF
NA,TRBV6-2/TRBV6-3,once,TRBJ2-2,TGTGCCAGCGGGGTGGCGAACACCGGGGAGCTGTTTTTT,CASGVANTGELFF
NA,TRBV7-2,many,TRBJ2-2,TGTGCCAGCAAAGGGCATCCGAGGGGGACCGGGGAGCTGTTTTTT,CASKGHPRGTGELFF
NA,TRBV5-1,few,TRBJ2-3,TGCGCCAGCAGCCAAGGGGGTAGCGGAGGAACAGATACGCAGTATTTT,CASSQGGSGGTDTQYF
NA,TRBV12-3/TRBV12-4,NA,TRBJ1-5,TGTGCCAGCAGTTTTAGCAGTTATAGCAATCAGCCCCAGCATTTT,CASSFSSYSNQPQHF
NA,TRBV7-9,NA,TRBJ2-4,TGTGCCAGCACCGCAGCCAGGGCCAAAAACATTCAGTACTTC,CASTAARAKNIQYF
TRBD2,TRBV20-1,medium-sized,TRBJ2-1,TGCAGTGCGGAATATCTAGCGGGGGGGATCAATGAGCAGTTCTTC,CSAEYLAGGINEQFF